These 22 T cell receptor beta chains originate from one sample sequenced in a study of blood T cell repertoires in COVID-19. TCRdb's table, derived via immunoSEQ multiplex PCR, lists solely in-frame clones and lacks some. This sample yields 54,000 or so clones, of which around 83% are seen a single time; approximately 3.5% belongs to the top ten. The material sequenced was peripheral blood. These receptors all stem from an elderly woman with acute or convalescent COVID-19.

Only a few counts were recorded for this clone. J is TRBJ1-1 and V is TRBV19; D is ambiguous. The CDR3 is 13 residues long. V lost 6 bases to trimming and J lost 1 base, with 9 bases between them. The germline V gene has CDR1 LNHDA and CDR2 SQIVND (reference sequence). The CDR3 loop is CASRISRNTEAFF. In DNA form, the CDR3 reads TGTGCCAGTAGAATTTCTAGGAACACTGAAGCTTTCTTT.

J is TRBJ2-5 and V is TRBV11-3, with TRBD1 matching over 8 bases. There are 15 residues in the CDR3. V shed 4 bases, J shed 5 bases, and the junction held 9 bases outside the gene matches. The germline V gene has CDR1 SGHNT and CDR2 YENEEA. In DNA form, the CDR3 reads TGTGCCAGCAGCTCAGTACAGGGGGGCCACGAGACCCAGTACTTC. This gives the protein CASSSVQGGHETQYF. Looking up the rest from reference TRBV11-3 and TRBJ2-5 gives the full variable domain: EAGVVQSPRYKIIEKKQPVAFWCNPISGHNTLYWYLQNLGQGPELLIRYENEEAVDDSQLPKDRFSAERLKGVDSTLKIQPAELGDSAVYLCASSSVQGGHETQYFGPGTRLLVL.

CDR3 loop: CASSQEVADTQYF. In DNA, the CDR3 is TGTGCCAGCAGCCAAGAGGTAGCAGATACGCAGTATTTT. The chain carries TRBV3-1 (or the pseudogene TRBV3-2) and TRBJ2-3; D call uncertain. The CDR3 loop spans 13 amino acids. Germline CDR1 is LGHDT and CDR2 is YNNKEL (reference sequence). The V end was cut by 0 bases, the J end by 4 bases, with 5 bases between.

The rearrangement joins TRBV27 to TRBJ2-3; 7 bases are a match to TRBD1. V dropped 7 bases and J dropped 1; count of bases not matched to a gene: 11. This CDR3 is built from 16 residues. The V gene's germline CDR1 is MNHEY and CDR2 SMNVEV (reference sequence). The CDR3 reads CASTEAPGQRTDTQYF. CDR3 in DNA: TGTGCCAGCACCGAGGCGCCGGGACAGCGCACAGATACGCAGTATTTT.

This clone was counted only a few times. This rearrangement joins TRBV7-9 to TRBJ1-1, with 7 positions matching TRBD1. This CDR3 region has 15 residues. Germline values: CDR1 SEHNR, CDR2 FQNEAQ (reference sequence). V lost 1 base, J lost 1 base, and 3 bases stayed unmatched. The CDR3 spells CASSLGDRPNTEAFF. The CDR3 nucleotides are TGTGCCAGCAGCTTAGGGGACAGACCGAACACTGAAGCTTTCTTT.

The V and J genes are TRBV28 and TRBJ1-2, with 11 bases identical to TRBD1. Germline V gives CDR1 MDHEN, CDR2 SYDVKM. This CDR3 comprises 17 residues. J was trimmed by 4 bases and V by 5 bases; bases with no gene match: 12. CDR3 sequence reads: CASSIIGTGGIGYGYTF. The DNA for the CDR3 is TGTGCCAGCAGTATTATTGGGACAGGGGGGATCGGCTATGGCTACACCTTC.

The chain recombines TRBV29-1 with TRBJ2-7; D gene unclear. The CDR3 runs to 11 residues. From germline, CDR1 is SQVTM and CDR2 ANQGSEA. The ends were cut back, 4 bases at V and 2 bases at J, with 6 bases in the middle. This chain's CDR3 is CSVGGAYEQYF. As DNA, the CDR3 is TGCAGCGTTGGCGGAGCCTACGAGCAGTACTTC.

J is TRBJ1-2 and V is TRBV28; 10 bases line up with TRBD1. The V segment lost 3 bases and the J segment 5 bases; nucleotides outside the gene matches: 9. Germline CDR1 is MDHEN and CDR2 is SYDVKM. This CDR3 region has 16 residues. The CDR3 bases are TGTGCCAGCAGTTTTGCGGGACAGGGGCTAGGGTATGGCTACACCTTC. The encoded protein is CASSFAGQGLGYGYTF.

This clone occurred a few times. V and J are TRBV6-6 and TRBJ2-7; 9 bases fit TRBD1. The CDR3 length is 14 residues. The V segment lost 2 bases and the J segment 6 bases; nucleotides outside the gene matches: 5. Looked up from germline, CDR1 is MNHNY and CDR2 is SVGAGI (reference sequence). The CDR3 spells CASSYGDRAAEQYF. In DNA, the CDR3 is TGTGCCAGCAGTTACGGGGACAGGGCGGCCGAGCAGTACTTC.

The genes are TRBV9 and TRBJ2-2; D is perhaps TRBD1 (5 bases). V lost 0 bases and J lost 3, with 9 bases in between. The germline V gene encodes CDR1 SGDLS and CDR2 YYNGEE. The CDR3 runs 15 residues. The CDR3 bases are TGTGCCAGCAGCGTAGAGGGCAGGGACACCGGGGAGCTGTTTTTT. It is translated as CASSVEGRDTGELFF.

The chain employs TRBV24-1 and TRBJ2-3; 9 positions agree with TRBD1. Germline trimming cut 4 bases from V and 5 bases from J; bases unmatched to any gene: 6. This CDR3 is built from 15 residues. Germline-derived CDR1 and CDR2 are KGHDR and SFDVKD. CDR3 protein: CATSEGTGPIDTQYF. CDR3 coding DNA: TGTGCCACCAGTGAAGGGACAGGGCCCATAGATACGCAGTATTTT.

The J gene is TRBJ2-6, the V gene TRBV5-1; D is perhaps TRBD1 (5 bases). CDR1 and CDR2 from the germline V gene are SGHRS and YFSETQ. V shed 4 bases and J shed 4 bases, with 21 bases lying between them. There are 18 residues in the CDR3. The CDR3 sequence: CASSRDSSGSLGANVLTF. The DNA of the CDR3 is TGCGCCAGCAGCCGAGACAGTTCGGGCTCTCTAGGGGCCAACGTCCTGACTTTC.

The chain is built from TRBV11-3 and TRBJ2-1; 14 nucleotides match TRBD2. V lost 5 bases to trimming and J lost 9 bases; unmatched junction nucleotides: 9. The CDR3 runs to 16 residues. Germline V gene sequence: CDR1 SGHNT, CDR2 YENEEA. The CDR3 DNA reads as TGTGCCAGCAGCCAAGGGACTAGCGGGAGAAGGAGTGAGCAGTTCTTC. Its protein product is CASSQGTSGRRSEQFF.

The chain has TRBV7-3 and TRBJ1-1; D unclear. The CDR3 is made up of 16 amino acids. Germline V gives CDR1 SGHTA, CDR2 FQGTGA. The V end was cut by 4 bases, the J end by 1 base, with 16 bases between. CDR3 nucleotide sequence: TGTGCCAGCAGCTCCCAGGCAATGGGAGGGAACACTGAAGCTTTCTTT. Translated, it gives CASSSQAMGGNTEAFF.

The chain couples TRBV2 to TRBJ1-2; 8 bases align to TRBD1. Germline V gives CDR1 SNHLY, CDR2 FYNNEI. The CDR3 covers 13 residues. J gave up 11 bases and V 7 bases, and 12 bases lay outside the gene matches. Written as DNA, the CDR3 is TGTGCCAGCAACCCGAGAAGGGACAGGATTTACACCTTC. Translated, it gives CASNPRRDRIYTF.

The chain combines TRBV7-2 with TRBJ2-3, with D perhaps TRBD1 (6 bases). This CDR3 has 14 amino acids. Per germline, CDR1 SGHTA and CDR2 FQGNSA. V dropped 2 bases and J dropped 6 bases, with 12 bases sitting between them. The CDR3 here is CASSLRARGDTQYF. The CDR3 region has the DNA TGTGCCAGCAGCTTAAGGGCCAGGGGTGATACGCAGTATTTT.

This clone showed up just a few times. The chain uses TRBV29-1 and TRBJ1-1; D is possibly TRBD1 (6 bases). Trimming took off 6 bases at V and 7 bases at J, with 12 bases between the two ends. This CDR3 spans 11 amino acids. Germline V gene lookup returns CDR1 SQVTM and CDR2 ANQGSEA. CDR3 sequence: CSVRTAYEAFF. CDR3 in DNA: TGCAGCGTACGGACAGCCTATGAAGCTTTCTTT.

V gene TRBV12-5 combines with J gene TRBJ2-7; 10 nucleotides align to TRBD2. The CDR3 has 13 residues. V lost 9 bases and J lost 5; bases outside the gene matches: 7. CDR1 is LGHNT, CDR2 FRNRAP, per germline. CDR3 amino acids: CASQGLACHEQYF. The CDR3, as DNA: TGTGCTAGCCAGGGACTAGCGTGCCACGAGCAGTACTTC.

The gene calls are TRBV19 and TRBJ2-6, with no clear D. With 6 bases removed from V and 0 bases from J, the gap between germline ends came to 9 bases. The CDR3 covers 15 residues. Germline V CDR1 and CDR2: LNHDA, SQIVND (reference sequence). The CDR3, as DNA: TGTGCCAGTAGCCCCCTCCGCTCTGGGGCCAACGTCCTGACTTTC. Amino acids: CASSPLRSGANVLTF.

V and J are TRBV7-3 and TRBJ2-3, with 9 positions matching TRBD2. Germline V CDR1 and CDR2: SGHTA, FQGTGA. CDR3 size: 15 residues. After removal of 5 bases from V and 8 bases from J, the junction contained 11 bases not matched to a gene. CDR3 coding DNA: TGTGCCAGCAGCACGACAGGAGCGGGAGGAGTTACGCAGTATTTT. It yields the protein CASSTTGAGGVTQYF.

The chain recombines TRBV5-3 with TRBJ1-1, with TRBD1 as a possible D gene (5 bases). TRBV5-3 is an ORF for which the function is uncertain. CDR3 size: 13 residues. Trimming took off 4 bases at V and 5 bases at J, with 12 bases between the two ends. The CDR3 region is CARSAIGGTEAFF. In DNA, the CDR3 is TGTGCCAGAAGCGCAATCGGGGGGACTGAAGCTTTCTTT.

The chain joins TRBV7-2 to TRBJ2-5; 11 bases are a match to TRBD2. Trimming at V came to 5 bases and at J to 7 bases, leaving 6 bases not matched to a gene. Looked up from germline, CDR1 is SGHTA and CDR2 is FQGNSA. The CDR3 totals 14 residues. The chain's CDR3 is CASSPDTSGGTQYF. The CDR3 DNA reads TGTGCCAGCAGCCCGGACACTAGCGGGGGGACCCAGTACTTC.